These 28 T cell receptor beta chains originate from one sample sequenced in a study of blood T cell repertoires in COVID-19. Here immunoSEQ multiplex PCR was the method, and the copy in TCRdb shows in-frame clones only, minus some. The table has about 100,000 clones, less than 95% seen once. The sample taken for sequencing was peripheral blood. The receptors were gathered from a man in his forties or fifties with acute or convalescent COVID-19.

The chain is built from TRBV29-1 and TRBJ1-4; TRBD1 agrees at 9 bases. Germline assignment: CDR1 SQVTM and CDR2 ANQGSEA. Unmatched junction bases numbered 9, after V lost 6 bases and J lost 7 bases. The CDR3 spans 14 residues. The CDR3 region is CSVKGQGIGEKLFF. As DNA, the CDR3 is TGCAGCGTGAAGGGACAGGGAATTGGTGAAAAACTGTTTTTT.

The V and J genes are TRBV10-2 and TRBJ1-1; the D gene is possibly TRBD1 (5 bases). V was pared by 3 bases and J by 1 base, with 9 bases between. Germline loops: CDR1 WSHSY, CDR2 SAAADI. This CDR3 spans 14 amino acids. The CDR3 DNA reads TGCGCCAGCAGTGACAGGGTGGGGAACACTGAAGCTTTCTTT. Translated, it gives CASSDRVGNTEAFF.

The V call is TRBV6-4, the J call TRBJ1-1, with a possible D match to TRBD1 (5 bases). This CDR3 has 15 amino acids. Germline V gene lookup returns CDR1 MRHNA and CDR2 SNTAGT. V lost 6 bases and J lost 8, with 22 bases in between. The chain's CDR3 is CASSPYPTEESEAFF. CDR3 DNA: TGTGCCAGCAGCCCATACCCGACAGAGGAATCCGAAGCTTTCTTT.

This chain connects TRBV7-9 to TRBJ2-5; perhaps TRBD1 as D (6 bases). CDR3 length: 17 residues. The V and J ends lost 5 bases and 0 bases respectively, with 19 bases between them. Germline CDR1 and CDR2: SEHNR and FQNEAQ (reference sequence). The CDR3 here is CASSLRIGQPNQETQYF. CDR3 DNA: TGTGCCAGCAGCCTTAGGATCGGACAGCCCAACCAAGAGACCCAGTACTTC.

The J gene is TRBJ2-5, the V gene TRBV7-2, with TRBD1 identical over 10 bases. The CDR3 is made up of 16 amino acids. V trimming: 0 bases; J trimming: 7 bases; junction bases outside the gene matches: 8. Germline CDR1 is SGHTA and CDR2 is FQGNSA. The CDR3 is CASSLAQTGGRGTQYF. The CDR3 coding sequence is TGTGCCAGCAGCTTAGCGCAGACAGGGGGCAGGGGGACCCAGTACTTC.

This sequence joins TRBV3-1 (or the pseudogene TRBV3-2) and TRBJ2-5, with 10 positions matching TRBD2. The germline CDR1 and CDR2 sequences are LGHDT and YNNKEL (reference sequence). The CDR3 is 17 residues long. Trimming took 5 bases from V and 1 from J; bases not matched to a gene: 10. The CDR3: CASSVLAGERSQETQYF. For the CDR3, the DNA is TGTGCCAGCAGCGTCCTAGCGGGAGAAAGGTCCCAAGAGACCCAGTACTTC.

This clone was observed at least ten times. V gene TRBV11-3 combines with J gene TRBJ2-7; D is possibly TRBD1 (5 bases). Trimming stripped 0 bases from V and 12 bases from J, with 15 bases between. There are 13 residues in the CDR3. The germline V gene encodes CDR1 SGHNT and CDR2 YENEEA. The CDR3 sequence: CASSLDGSQGGYF. CDR3 nucleotide sequence: TGTGCCAGCAGCTTAGATGGGTCCCAGGGTGGGTACTTC.

The rearrangement joins TRBV24-1 to TRBJ1-4, with D possibly matching TRBD1 (6 bases). The germline CDR1 and CDR2 sequences are KGHDR and SFDVKD. The CDR3 is 14 amino acids. The germline V and J ends were trimmed by 2 bases and 10 bases, with 13 bases remaining between them. The CDR3 spells CATSDSDRGGKLFF. CDR3 coding DNA: TGTGCCACCAGTGATTCGGACAGAGGCGGAAAACTGTTTTTT.

This chain uses TRBV6-4 with TRBJ1-5, with TRBD1 matching over 8 bases. The CDR3 consists of 14 residues. From germline, CDR1 is MRHNA and CDR2 SNTAGT. V was pared by 8 bases and J by 4 bases, with 7 bases of the junction left unmatched. DNA of the CDR3: TGTGCCAGCGGACAGGGAAAAGGAAATCAGCCCCAGCATTTT. It encodes CASGQGKGNQPQHF.

A few counts support this clone. The chain carries TRBV24-1 and TRBJ2-2, with D possibly being TRBD2 (6 bases). From germline, CDR1 is KGHDR and CDR2 SFDVKD. The CDR3 has 15 amino acids. V lost 4 bases and J 1 base, leaving 9 bases between the germline ends. CDR3 DNA: TGTGCCACCAGTGACGTCGGGAGGAACACCGGGGAGCTGTTTTTT. As protein: CATSDVGRNTGELFF.

The chain recombines TRBV7-8 with TRBJ2-7, with a tentative D call TRBD1 (6 bases). There are 15 residues in the CDR3. The germline V and J ends were trimmed by 4 bases and 1 base, with 14 bases remaining between them. Germline assignment: CDR1 SGHVS and CDR2 FQNEAQ. The chain's CDR3 is CASSSRRTASYEQYF. The DNA of the CDR3 is TGTGCCAGCAGCTCCCGAAGGACAGCTTCCTACGAGCAGTACTTC.

This clone has only one observation. The chain carries TRBV10-1 and TRBJ2-1, with 11 bases lining up with TRBD2. Germline values: CDR1 WNHNN, CDR2 SYGVQD (reference sequence). After removal of 8 bases from V and 7 bases from J, the junction contained 10 bases not matched to a gene. This CDR3 contains 15 residues. The CDR3 DNA reads as TGCGCCAGCGGGTCTCGACTAGCGGGGCTGAATGAGCAGTTCTTC. Protein sequence: CASGSRLAGLNEQFF.

V usage is TRBV2 and J usage is TRBJ1-2; TRBD1 matches 8 bases. The J segment lost 6 bases and the V segment lost 4 bases, leaving 4 bases of the junction unmatched. Germline CDR1 is SNHLY and CDR2 is FYNNEI. The CDR3 consists of 13 residues. The CDR3 bases are TGTGCCAGCAGTGTGGCAGGGGGCAATGGCTACACCTTC. Amino acids: CASSVAGGNGYTF.

The chain recombines TRBV14 with TRBJ2-1; 9 positions match TRBD2. The CDR3 length is 17 residues. From germline, CDR1 is SGHDN and CDR2 FVKESK. V lost 4 bases to trimming and J lost 5 bases; unmatched junction nucleotides: 12. This CDR3 is CASSRQTGLAGNNEQFF. In nucleotides, the CDR3 is TGTGCCAGCAGCCGACAAACGGGGCTAGCGGGAAACAATGAGCAGTTCTTC.

The chain uses TRBV18 and TRBJ1-4, with D possibly TRBD1 on 5 matching bases. CDR3 length equals 12 residues. V was clipped by 9 bases and J by 7 bases, with 12 bases between them. Germline loops: CDR1 KGHSH, CDR2 LQKENI. The CDR3 region has the DNA TGTGCCAGTGGGGCGGCAGGTGAAAAACTGTTTTTT. Protein sequence: CASGAAGEKLFF. The whole variable domain, filled in from reference TRBV18 and TRBJ1-4, reads NAGVMQNPRHLVRRRGQEARLRCSPMKGHSHVYWYRQLPEEGLKFMVYLQKENIIDESGMPKERFSAEFPKEGPSILRIQQVVRGDSAAYFCASGAAGEKLFFGSGTQLSVL.

The chain couples TRBV5-1 to TRBJ1-3; no clear D gene. Germline V gene sequence: CDR1 SGHRS, CDR2 YFSETQ. The length of the CDR3 is 14 residues. V lost 0 bases and J 4 bases, leaving 8 bases between the germline ends. This CDR3 reads CASSLAGMGNTIYF. DNA for the CDR3: TGCGCCAGCAGCTTGGCGGGGATGGGAAACACCATATATTTT.

The genes are TRBV19 and TRBJ1-2, with 9 nucleotides matching TRBD1. The CDR3 consists of 15 residues. With 4 bases clipped from V and 2 bases from J, the junction kept 5 bases outside the gene matches. Per the germline V gene, CDR1 is LNHDA and CDR2 is SQIVND (reference sequence). In DNA, the CDR3 is TGTGCCAGTAGTACGACCGGGACAGGGAACTATGGCTACACCTTC. It codes for CASSTTGTGNYGYTF.

The gene calls are TRBV24-1 and TRBJ2-7; 9 positions agree with TRBD2. Per germline, CDR1 KGHDR and CDR2 SFDVKD. CDR3 size: 15 residues. J was trimmed by 0 bases and V by 3 bases; bases with no gene match: 2. DNA of the CDR3: TGTGCCACCAGTGATAGCGGGAGGTCCTCCTACGAGCAGTACTTC. Translating it yields CATSDSGRSSYEQYF.

The CDR3 loop reads CASSESSGQTYNEQFF. In DNA form, the CDR3 reads TGCGCCAGCAGCGAATCTAGCGGGCAAACCTACAATGAGCAGTTCTTC. The genes are TRBV5-1 and TRBJ2-1; 8 bases map to TRBD2. V dropped 4 bases and J dropped 2; count of bases not matched to a gene: 8. This CDR3 has 16 residues. Germline V gives CDR1 SGHRS, CDR2 YFSETQ. Drawing the rest from reference TRBV5-1 and TRBJ2-1, the complete variable domain is KAGVTQTPRYLIKTRGQQVTLSCSPISGHRSVSWYQQTPGQGLQFLFEYFSETQRNKGNFPGRFSGRQFSNSRSEMNVSTLELGDSALYLCASSESSGQTYNEQFFGPGTRLTVL.

On this clone itself: Different DNA sequences within this sample yield the same CDR3. This chain uses TRBV5-1 with TRBJ1-6; weak D call: TRBD1 (5 bases). This CDR3 spans 14 amino acids. Germline CDR1 is SGHRS and CDR2 is YFSETQ. V shed 1 base and J shed 5 bases, with 7 bases lying between them. The CDR3 loop reads CASSLQGNNSPLHF. The CDR3 coding sequence is TGCGCCAGCAGCTTGCAGGGTAATAATTCACCCCTCCACTTT.

The J gene is TRBJ2-1, the V gene TRBV6-5; possible D gene TRBD1, 7 bases. The CDR3 contains 15 residues. The V gene lost 11 bases and the J gene lost 1 base, with 18 bases spanning the gap. CDR1 MNHEY and CDR2 SVGAGI come from the germline V gene. The CDR3 here is CALKGGTDSYNEQFF. In DNA, the CDR3 is TGTGCCCTAAAAGGAGGGACAGATTCCTACAATGAGCAGTTCTTC.

This clone was observed once. The gene calls are TRBV3-1 (or the pseudogene TRBV3-2) and TRBJ1-2, with 7 bases matching TRBD1. Looked up from germline, CDR1 is LGHDT and CDR2 is YNNKEL (reference sequence). The CDR3 sequence is 15 residues long. Germline trimming cut 0 bases from V and 7 bases from J; bases unmatched to any gene: 8. The DNA of the CDR3 is TGTGCCAGCAGCCAAGAACGAGGCCAGGGGGGTGGCTACACCTTC. Its translation is CASSQERGQGGGYTF.

This clone was seen a single time. J is TRBJ2-5 and V is TRBV7-9; 9 nucleotides agree with TRBD2. The CDR3 length is 14 residues. Trimming at V came to 6 bases and at J to 0 bases, leaving 2 bases not matched to a gene. Per the germline V gene, CDR1 is SEHNR and CDR2 is FQNEAQ (reference sequence). This CDR3 reads CASRASGNQETQYF. The CDR3 nucleotides read TGTGCCAGCAGGGCTAGCGGGAACCAAGAGACCCAGTACTTC.

The chain is built from TRBV6-5 and TRBJ1-2; 9 bases line up with TRBD1. There are 15 residues in the CDR3. J was trimmed by 7 bases and V by 3 bases; bases with no gene match: 9. Germline-derived CDR1 and CDR2 are MNHEY and SVGAGI. This CDR3 reads CASSYLAGQGIGYTF. DNA of the CDR3: TGTGCCAGCAGTTATCTCGCGGGACAGGGAATTGGCTACACCTTC.

This rearrangement joins TRBV30 to TRBJ2-1; TRBD1 might be the D (6 bases). This CDR3 region has 13 residues. Deletions cut 2 bases from V and 3 bases from J, with 8 bases between. Germline V gives CDR1 GTSNPN, CDR2 SVGIG (reference sequence). The CDR3: CAWSLQGYNEQFF. The CDR3 DNA is TGTGCCTGGAGTTTACAGGGCTACAATGAGCAGTTCTTC.

The rearrangement joins TRBV6-5 to TRBJ2-7, with 9 bases lining up with TRBD1. The trim removed 6 bases at V and 6 bases at J, leaving 12 bases unmatched. There are 15 residues in the CDR3. CDR1 MNHEY and CDR2 SVGAGI come from the germline V gene. CDR3: CASRTGTGWSGEQYF. The CDR3 nucleotides are TGTGCCAGCAGGACCGGGACAGGGTGGTCGGGCGAGCAGTACTTC.

This chain uses TRBV6-6 with TRBJ2-7; tentatively, D is TRBD1 (6 bases). This CDR3 comprises 14 residues. Germline V lookup: CDR1 MNHNY, CDR2 SVGAGI (reference sequence). V lost 2 bases to trimming and J lost 4 bases, with 12 bases between them. CDR3 sequence: CASSYDRDTYEQYF. Here the CDR3 DNA reads TGTGCCAGCAGTTACGACCGGGACACGTACGAGCAGTACTTC.

This chain uses TRBV7-9 with TRBJ1-1; D might be TRBD1 (6 bases). V shed 5 bases and J shed 10 bases, with 14 bases lying between them. The CDR3 loop spans 12 amino acids. Germline assignment: CDR1 SEHNR and CDR2 FQNEAQ (reference sequence). In DNA form, the CDR3 reads TGTGCCAGCAGCACAGGGTCGGTTGTAGCTTTCTTT. It codes for CASSTGSVVAFF.